The 30 T cell receptor beta chains in this list originate from one sample, sequenced in a study of blood T cell repertoires in COVID-19. Sequencing was performed with immunoSEQ multiplex PCR; in TCRdb, only in-frame clones are kept and a portion is missing. The sample records 330,000 or so clones, approximately 89% being singletons. Sequenced: peripheral blood. The receptors originated from an older woman with COVID-19, enrolled during active disease.

Here the CDR3 DNA reads TGTGCCAGCAGCCCGGGACTTCGGACTTTCTTT. Its translation is CASSPGLRTFF. The chain combines TRBV7-9 with TRBJ1-1, with D tentatively TRBD1 (5 bases). The CDR3 consists of 11 residues. The V and J ends lost 5 bases and 12 bases respectively, with 13 bases between them. CDR1 is SEHNR and CDR2 is FQNEAQ in the germline V gene (reference sequence).

The rearrangement links TRBV19 to TRBJ1-2, with 7 bases aligning to TRBD1. CDR3 length: 14 residues. Looked up from germline, CDR1 is LNHDA and CDR2 is SQIVND (reference sequence). Losses at the gene ends were 9 bases for V and 0 bases for J; bases not matched to a gene: 7. This CDR3 is CASRTGTANYGYTF. The CDR3 region has the DNA TGTGCCAGCCGGACCGGGACAGCTAACTATGGCTACACCTTC.

This clone was observed a single time. This rearrangement joins TRBV19 to TRBJ2-7, with 9 bases identical to TRBD1. The trim removed 4 bases at V and 5 bases at J, leaving 15 bases unmatched. The CDR3 runs 17 residues. In germline, CDR1 is LNHDA, CDR2 SQIVND (reference sequence). The CDR3 sequence is CASSNPGQGLKANEQYF. CDR3 coding DNA: TGTGCCAGTAGTAACCCGGGACAGGGACTTAAAGCCAACGAGCAGTACTTC.

V is TRBV5-1 and J is TRBJ2-7; tentatively, D is TRBD1 (5 bases). The V end was cut by 4 bases, the J end by 3 bases, with 14 bases between. This CDR3 is 14 amino acids long. Germline CDR1 reads SGHRS; CDR2 reads YFSETQ. As DNA, the CDR3 is TGCGCCAGCAGCCCAGACCAGGGTTTCTACGAGCAGTACTTC. This codes for CASSPDQGFYEQYF.

This clone has a handful of counts. The rearrangement links TRBV30 to TRBJ2-1; D gene unclear. The germline gives CDR1 GTSNPN, CDR2 SVGIG (reference sequence). The V end was cut by 0 bases, the J end by 0 bases, with 6 bases between. CDR3 length equals 14 residues. The CDR3 DNA reads TGTGCCTGGAGTGTAGCCTCCTCCTACAATGAGCAGTTCTTC. It yields the protein CAWSVASSYNEQFF.

V and J are TRBV5-1 and TRBJ1-3, with a tentative D call TRBD1 (6 bases). Looked up from germline, CDR1 is SGHRS and CDR2 is YFSETQ. The CDR3 runs to 18 residues. Trimming took off 0 bases at V and 0 bases at J, with 16 bases between the two ends. In DNA, the CDR3 is TGCGCCAGCAGCTTGGCCGATGAAGGACAGTACTCTGGAAACACCATATATTTT. It codes for CASSLADEGQYSGNTIYF.

This clone occurred once. This chain links TRBV11-2 with TRBJ1-4, with 9 bases that match TRBD1. The CDR3 has 17 residues. Germline assignment: CDR1 SGHAT and CDR2 FQNNGV. J gave up 7 bases and V 5 bases, and 14 bases lay outside the gene matches. The CDR3 reads CASSPLQGARDSEKLFF. The CDR3 coding sequence is TGTGCCAGCAGCCCGCTACAGGGGGCGAGGGACAGTGAAAAACTGTTTTTT.

The V and J genes are TRBV10-2 and TRBJ1-1; no clear D. Trimming took off 2 bases at V and 7 bases at J, with 5 bases between the two ends. CDR1 is WSHSY, CDR2 SAAADI, per germline. The CDR3 sequence is 11 residues long. The CDR3 DNA reads as TGCGCCAGCAGTGAGCTACGTGAAGCTTTCTTT. As protein: CASSELREAFF.

This chain connects TRBV5-4 to TRBJ2-2; D might be TRBD1 (6 bases). The CDR3 consists of 16 residues. The germline V gene has CDR1 SGHNT and CDR2 YYREEE (reference sequence). Trimming shortened V by 4 bases and J by 4 bases, and 17 bases separated the two germline ends. This chain's CDR3 is CASSLVSGVGTGELFF. The CDR3 DNA sequence: TGTGCCAGCAGCCTAGTTTCAGGGGTCGGCACCGGGGAGCTGTTTTTT.

The chain recombines TRBV18 with TRBJ2-2; 10 bases line up with TRBD1. The V segment lost 3 bases and the J segment 4 bases; nucleotides outside the gene matches: 2. Germline V CDR1 and CDR2: KGHSH, LQKENI. The CDR3 runs 15 residues. CDR3 loop: CASSPGTGVTGELFF. For the CDR3, the DNA is TGTGCCAGCTCACCTGGGACAGGGGTCACCGGGGAGCTGTTTTTT.

CDR3 sequence reads: CASSLDGTGQMNEQFF. In DNA form, the CDR3 reads TGTGCCAGCAGCTTGGACGGGACAGGGCAGATGAATGAGCAGTTCTTC. The chain links TRBV5-6 to TRBJ2-1, with TRBD1 matching over 9 bases. The CDR3 runs 16 residues. The germline CDR1 and CDR2 sequences are SGHDT and YYEEEE. V lost 0 bases, J lost 7 bases, and 8 bases stayed unmatched. Supplemented by reference TRBV5-6 and TRBJ2-1, the full variable domain reads DAGVTQSPTHLIKTRGQQVTLRCSPKSGHDTVSWYQQALGQGPQFIFQYYEEEERQRGNFPDRFSGHQFPNYSSELNVNALLLGDSALYLCASSLDGTGQMNEQFFGPGTRLTVL.

The rearrangement joins TRBV30 to TRBJ1-1; 11 nucleotides line up with TRBD1. Per the germline V gene, CDR1 is GTSNPN and CDR2 is SVGIG (reference sequence). This CDR3 comprises 13 residues. V was pared by 8 bases and J by 9 bases, with 11 bases of the junction left unmatched. The CDR3 sequence is CAQTPGTGGKAFF. In nucleotides, the CDR3 is TGTGCCCAAACCCCCGGGACAGGGGGAAAAGCTTTCTTT.

This clone has just one count. The J gene is TRBJ2-7, the V gene TRBV13, with TRBD1 identical over 7 bases. This CDR3 is built from 15 residues. The germline V gene encodes CDR1 PRHDT and CDR2 FYEKMQ (reference sequence). Unmatched junction bases numbered 4, after V lost 2 bases and J lost 0 bases. CDR3 sequence reads: CASSLQAGGSYEQYF. CDR3 bases: TGTGCCAGCAGCTTACAGGCAGGGGGCTCCTACGAGCAGTACTTC.

V usage is TRBV6-5 and J usage is TRBJ2-3; D unclear. The V and J ends lost 2 bases and 1 base respectively, with 10 bases between them. Germline-derived CDR1 and CDR2 are MNHEY and SVGAGI. This CDR3 comprises 15 residues. DNA for the CDR3: TGTGCCAGCAGTTACGGCCCGCAGGGCACAGATACGCAGTATTTT. This gives the protein CASSYGPQGTDTQYF.

The chain employs TRBV7-2 and TRBJ2-7, with D possibly being TRBD1 (6 bases). Trimming cost V 2 bases and J 7 bases, with 24 bases left between them. The CDR3 sequence is 17 residues long. From germline, CDR1 is SGHTA and CDR2 FQGNSA. The CDR3 sequence: CASSLMPLGTTPGEQYF. In nucleotides, the CDR3 is TGTGCCAGCAGCTTAATGCCCCTAGGGACAACCCCCGGAGAGCAGTACTTC.

This chain connects TRBV28 to TRBJ2-5; 8 bases are shared with TRBD2. This CDR3 is built from 18 residues. Losses at the gene ends were 1 base for V and 3 bases for J; bases not matched to a gene: 13. Germline CDR1 is MDHEN and CDR2 is SYDVKM. The DNA of the CDR3 is TGTGCCAGCAGTTTATTTGCAATTTATGCGGGGGGCAAAGAGACCCAGTACTTC. The encoded protein is CASSLFAIYAGGKETQYF.

The chain links TRBV2 to TRBJ2-7; a possible D gene is TRBD1 (6 bases). The CDR3 length is 12 residues. Germline V gene sequence: CDR1 SNHLY, CDR2 FYNNEI. V was cut by 6 bases and J by 6 bases, with 12 bases left in between. CDR3 in amino acids: CASSPQGTEQYF. Here the CDR3 DNA reads TGTGCCAGCAGCCCACAGGGTACCGAGCAGTACTTC.

This chain's CDR3 is CASTLATGTSLGPSGQPQHF. CDR3 coding DNA: TGTGCCAGCACCCTAGCTACCGGGACATCATTGGGGCCGTCGGGTCAGCCCCAGCATTTT. V usage is TRBV28 and J usage is TRBJ1-5, with D possibly matching TRBD1 (6 bases). The CDR3 has 20 amino acids. Germline-derived CDR1 and CDR2 are MDHEN and SYDVKM. V was cut by 7 bases and J by 6 bases, with 34 bases left in between. The variable domain in full, completed from reference TRBV28 and TRBJ1-5, reads DVKVTQSSRYLVKRTGEKVFLECVQDMDHENMFWYRQDPGLGLRLIYFSYDVKMKEKGDIPEGYSVSREKKERFSLILESASTNQTSMYLCASTLATGTSLGPSGQPQHFGDGTRLSIL.

The chain is built from TRBV7-9 and TRBJ1-2; TRBD1 matches 10 bases. The junction had 2 bases not matched to a gene; V was cut back by 1 base and J by 6 bases. Germline values: CDR1 SEHNR, CDR2 FQNEAQ (reference sequence). CDR3 size: 14 residues. CDR3 coding DNA: TGTGCCAGCAGCTTAGTGGGGACAGGGGATGGCTACACCTTC. Translated, it gives CASSLVGTGDGYTF.

The sample holds one count of this clone. The chain joins TRBV2 to TRBJ2-3; D may be TRBD2 (6 bases). The CDR3 consists of 13 residues. The germline V and J ends were trimmed by 4 bases and 4 bases, with 9 bases remaining between them. Germline assignment: CDR1 SNHLY and CDR2 FYNNEI. CDR3 loop: CASSAGVPDTQYF. The CDR3 nucleotides read TGTGCCAGCAGTGCGGGGGTCCCAGATACGCAGTATTTT.

The chain links TRBV4-1 to TRBJ2-7; D possibly corresponds to TRBD1 (6 bases). The CDR3 extends over 14 amino acids. The germline CDR1 and CDR2 sequences are MGHRA and YSYEKL. Trimming left V 4 bases short and J 4 bases short, with 14 bases between. The CDR3 DNA reads as TGCGCCAGCAGCCCCCAAGGGGGTAAATACGAGCAGTACTTC. Translation gives CASSPQGGKYEQYF.

This clone appeared once. CDR3 in amino acids: CASSFLGQNSGGYTF. CDR3 in DNA: TGCGCCAGCAGCTTTCTTGGACAGAACTCTGGTGGCTACACCTTC. The J gene is TRBJ1-2, the V gene TRBV5-1; D possibly corresponds to TRBD1 (6 bases). CDR3 length: 15 amino acids. CDR1 is SGHRS, CDR2 YFSETQ, per germline. V lost 2 bases, J lost 7 bases, and 18 bases lay in between.

The rearrangement uses TRBV18 and TRBJ1-2, with 12 bases matching TRBD1. V shed 3 bases, J shed 6 bases, and the junction held 5 bases outside the gene matches. This CDR3 is 15 amino acids long. Germline CDR1 reads KGHSH; CDR2 reads LQKENI. The CDR3 reads CASSPGQGAHDGYTF. CDR3 DNA: TGTGCCAGCTCACCGGGACAGGGGGCCCACGATGGCTACACCTTC.

The chain has TRBV3-1 (or the pseudogene TRBV3-2) and TRBJ2-1; 9 positions match TRBD2. Germline CDR1 and CDR2: LGHDT and YNNKEL (reference sequence). The CDR3 has 15 amino acids. V trimming: 4 bases; J trimming: 7 bases; junction bases outside the gene matches: 8. The CDR3 region has the DNA TGTGCCAGCAGCCGTCGAATAGCGGGGGATAATGAGCAGTTCTTC. It codes for CASSRRIAGDNEQFF.

The V gene is TRBV3-1 (or the pseudogene TRBV3-2), the J gene TRBJ1-2; tentative D call: TRBD1 (5 bases). The CDR3 is made up of 14 amino acids. Germline loops: CDR1 LGHDT, CDR2 YNNKEL (reference sequence). With 0 bases removed from V and 8 bases from J, the gap between germline ends came to 13 bases. The CDR3 sequence: CASSQEKGVGGYTF. The CDR3 DNA is TGTGCCAGCAGCCAAGAAAAAGGGGTAGGAGGCTACACCTTC.

The chain couples TRBV19 to TRBJ1-2; 7 nucleotides align to TRBD1. The CDR3 is 16 amino acids. V was clipped by 2 bases and J by 3 bases; unmatched bases: 9. CDR1 and CDR2 (germline): LNHDA, SQIVND (reference sequence). The CDR3 reads CASSIPPGQPYYGYTF. The CDR3 DNA sequence: TGTGCCAGTAGTATACCGCCGGGACAGCCATACTATGGCTACACCTTC.

The chain recombines TRBV4-2 with TRBJ2-1, with 14 bases lining up with TRBD2. From germline, CDR1 is LGHNA and CDR2 YNFKEQ. Trimming cost V 3 bases and J 8 bases; bases outside gene matches: 6. The CDR3 is made up of 16 amino acids. For the CDR3, the DNA is TGTGCCAGCAGCCAGGCCGGGACTAGCGGGGGTGATGAGCAGTTCTTC. It codes for CASSQAGTSGGDEQFF.

The chain joins TRBV2 to TRBJ1-2; maybe TRBD1 (5 bases). There are 13 residues in the CDR3. Germline V gene data show CDR1 as SNHLY and CDR2 as FYNNEI. V gave up 5 bases and J gave up 8 bases, with 15 bases separating them. The CDR3 spells CASSSLPGGGYTF. The CDR3 DNA is TGTGCCAGCAGTTCTCTACCCGGGGGAGGCTACACCTTC.

CDR3 amino acids: CAWSVGTSGGHYNEQFF. The DNA for the CDR3 is TGTGCCTGGAGTGTGGGGACTAGCGGGGGGCACTACAATGAGCAGTTCTTC. The chain carries TRBV30 and TRBJ2-1, with 15 bases aligning to TRBD2. The germline CDR1 and CDR2 sequences are GTSNPN and SVGIG (reference sequence). The CDR3 has 17 residues. Germline trimming cut 0 bases from V and 3 bases from J; bases unmatched to any gene: 3.

J is TRBJ1-2 and V is TRBV20-1; D is undetermined. With 3 bases removed from V and 4 bases from J, the gap between germline ends came to 12 bases. The CDR3 runs to 13 residues. The germline CDR1 and CDR2 sequences are DFQATT and SNEGSKA (reference sequence). This CDR3 is CSASLAASYGYTF. The DNA for the CDR3 is TGCAGTGCTAGTCTAGCAGCATCCTATGGCTACACCTTC.